Listed here are 10 T cell receptor beta chains from one sample, sequenced in a study of blood T cells in healthy people across ages. Together with a sample-barcoded 5' primer, a J-beta primer mix was included in a second PCR lasting roughly 6 to 12 cycles. TCRdb fed the 5' RACE reads into MiXCR, producing one record per CDR3 protein. Of 720,000 or so distinct CDR3 sequences in the sample, over 40% are singletons; the top ten hold roughly 30%. The sequencing input was blood. The receptors here all came from an elderly man in good health.

About this clonotype: A far larger clone is one nucleotide away, so this likely arose from a read error. The chain combines TRBV7-9 with TRBJ2-7, with D hard to call. There are 11 residues in the CDR3. The germline V gene has CDR1 SEHNR and CDR2 FQNEAQ (reference sequence). Trimming took off 2 bases at V and 5 bases at J, with 4 bases between the two ends. CDR3 sequence (DNA): TGTGCCAGCAGCTTAAACGACGAGCAGTACTTC. Protein sequence: CASSLNDEQYF.

The CDR3 is CASILPRSSGNNEQFF. Here the CDR3 DNA reads TGTGCCAGCATACTACCTAGGTCTAGCGGGAATAATGAGCAGTTCTTC. This sequence joins TRBV27 and TRBJ2-7, with 9 nucleotides matching TRBD2. The DNA end is more similar to TRBJ2-1, so the J call may be wrong. This CDR3 has 16 amino acids. From germline, CDR1 is MNHEY and CDR2 SMNVEV (reference sequence).

This chain links TRBV25-1 with TRBJ2-4; no reliable D call. The DNA end is a closer match to TRBJ2-7, so the J assignment may be wrong. CDR1 and CDR2 (germline): MGHDK, SYGVNS. The CDR3 has 16 residues. The CDR3 is CASSGEARSRSYEQYF. The CDR3 coding sequence is TGTGCCAGCAGTGGGGAAGCACGTTCTCGGTCCTACGAGCAGTACTTC.

This clonotype was observed at least ten times. The chain couples TRBV6-2 or TRBV6-3 to TRBJ2-7; D assignment may be TRBD1 or TRBD2 (5 bases each). The CDR3 covers 13 residues. The ends were cut back, 8 bases at V and 3 bases at J, with 14 bases in the middle. CDR1 is MNHEY and CDR2 is SVGEGT in the germline V gene. The CDR3 reads CASGSGTSYEQYF. CDR3 DNA sequence: TGTGCCAGCGGGTCGGGGACGAGCTACGAGCAGTACTTC.

This clonotype was seen a handful of times. The V call is TRBV29-1, the J call TRBJ2-7, with 8 bases fitting TRBD1. V lost 3 bases and J lost 2; bases outside the gene matches: 6. This CDR3 region has 14 residues. CDR1 SQVTM and CDR2 ANQGSEA come from the germline V gene. In DNA form, the CDR3 reads TGCAGCGTTGATGGGACAGGAAGCCCCTACGAGCAGTACTTC. Its translation: CSVDGTGSPYEQYF.

J is TRBJ1-6 and V is TRBV28; 12 positions agree with TRBD1. With V trimmed by 3 bases and J by 7 bases, 4 bases remained unmatched. CDR1 is MDHEN, CDR2 SYDVKM, per germline. The CDR3 loop spans 16 amino acids. CDR3 bases: TGTGCCAGCAGTTTCCGGGACAGGGGGCCGAATTCACCCCTCCACTTT. It codes for CASSFRDRGPNSPLHF.

This clonotype was seen a handful of times. The V gene is TRBV30, the J gene TRBJ2-7; D gene unclear. V was shortened by 2 bases and J by 4 bases, with 9 bases between the two germline ends. Per the germline V gene, CDR1 is GTSNPN and CDR2 is SVGIG (reference sequence). The CDR3 contains 12 residues. This CDR3 reads CAWSRQGYEQYF. The CDR3 nucleotides read TGTGCCTGGAGTCGCCAAGGGTACGAGCAGTACTTC.

The CDR3 DNA is TGTGCCAGCAGCCGAGGACAGGGGTTATCGGGTGGCTACACCTTC. It codes for CASSRGQGLSGGYTF. V usage is TRBV27 and J usage is TRBJ1-2; TRBD1 aligns across 9 bases. V was clipped by 6 bases and J by 7 bases; unmatched bases: 12. This CDR3 is 15 amino acids long. CDR1 is MNHEY and CDR2 is SMNVEV in the germline V gene (reference sequence).

J is TRBJ2-3 and V is TRBV7-2; D is unresolved. The CDR3 runs 14 residues. The germline V and J ends were trimmed by 5 bases and 7 bases, with 16 bases remaining between them. Germline CDR1 is SGHTA and CDR2 is FQGNSA. In DNA, the CDR3 is TGTGCCAGCAGCCAGATTAATTCCCCATATACGCAGTATTTT. This encodes CASSQINSPYTQYF.

In regard to this clonotype: A read error may explain this, as a much larger clone is one base away. CDR3 bases: TGTGCCAGCAGCCAAGATAGAGCTAGCGGACAAGAGGCCCAGTACTTC. Its translation is CASSQDRASGQEAQYF. The chain couples TRBV4-2 to TRBJ2-5; 7 bases are shared with TRBD2. Germline assignment: CDR1 LGHNA and CDR2 YNFKEQ. The CDR3 has 16 amino acids.